One and the same sample provided the 16 T cell receptor beta chains below, sequenced in a study of tumor-infiltrating lymphocytes in primary liver carcinoma. A constant-region primer primed TCR beta cDNA synthesis from about 0.45 ug of total RNA. Libraries for TCR beta were built through three nested multiplex PCR rounds, which together made up a slightly modified ARM-PCR procedure. TRBV1-TRBV30 forward primers and a C-beta reverse primer were used in the first two PCR rounds, which each ran for about 9 cycles. In TCRdb, the multiplex PCR reads were re-called with MiXCR into one record per CDR3 protein. The sample lists some 130,000 distinct CDR3 sequences; around 70% were seen once. Unsorted bulk tissue, about 18-31 mg of it, served as the source for co-extraction of RNA and DNA. Specimen: tumor-adjacent normal liver tissue. The receptor source for this set is a woman aged 55-70 years with primary liver carcinoma and hepatitis B virus infection.

Comment on this clonotype: At one end, the junction sequence differs from germline, possibly due to a read error. The V gene is TRBV28, the J gene TRBJ2-7, with TRBD1 matching 7 bases. The CDR3 totals 15 residues. CDR1 and CDR2 from the germline V gene are MDHEN and SYDVKM. The CDR3 sequence is CASWGLQGSSYKQYF. CDR3 nucleotides: TGCGCCAGCTGGGGGTTACAGGGGAGCTCCTACAAGCAGTACTTC.

Concerning this clonotype: A single base separates this from a much larger clone, so it may be a read error. This rearrangement joins TRBV7-9 to TRBJ2-5; 7 bases are shared with TRBD2. Per the germline V gene, CDR1 is SEHNR and CDR2 is FQNEAQ (reference sequence). The CDR3 has 15 residues. The CDR3 DNA reads as TGTGCCATCAGCTTAGTTGCGGGAGTAGGAGAGACCCAGTACTTC. This gives the protein CAISLVAGVGETQYF.

This clonotype was counted a single time. The junction does not match germline at one end; this may be a read error. J is TRBJ2-2 and V is TRBV5-1; 12 nucleotides agree with TRBD2. CDR3 length: 19 amino acids. Germline loops: CDR1 SGHRS, CDR2 YFSETQ. The CDR3 sequence: CAGSRRTSGTQGDTGELFF. CDR3 in DNA: TGCGCCGGCAGCAGGAGGACTAGCGGGACTCAAGGTGACACCGGGGAGCTGTTTTTT.

Comment on this clonotype: An end of the junction differs from the germline gene, which may be a read error. The chain joins TRBV11-2 to TRBJ2-2, with a weak D call TRBD2 (6 bases). CDR1 is SGHAT and CDR2 is FQNNGV in the germline V gene. This CDR3 has 13 residues. CDR3 sequence: CASSLDGTGGLFF. The CDR3 region has the DNA TGTGCCAGCAGTTTAGATGGGACTGGGGGGCTGTTTTTT.

As for this clonotype: At one of its ends the junction is not consistent with the germline gene, which may arise from a read error. The chain employs TRBV5-5 and TRBJ1-1; 7 bases are a match to TRBD1. This CDR3 is built from 18 residues. Germline CDR1 reads SGHKS; CDR2 reads YYEKEE (reference sequence). CDR3 in DNA: TGTGCCAGCATCGTTGGAGGGGGCCCTACGAGGGGACACACTGAAGCGTTCTTT. Amino acid sequence: CASIVGGGPTRGHTEAFF.

As for this clonotype: This sequence may be a read error, since a much larger clone differs from it by one base. J is TRBJ2-5 and V is TRBV5-1, with 8 bases matching TRBD1. Germline CDR1 reads SGHRS; CDR2 reads YFSETQ. J was trimmed by 5 bases and V by 1 base; bases with no gene match: 7. The CDR3 length is 15 residues. The CDR3 loop reads CASSLILGQDETQYF. Written as DNA, the CDR3 is TGCGCCAGCAGCTTGATTCTGGGACAGGACGAGACCCAGTACTTC. Using reference TRBV5-1 and TRBJ2-5 for the parts outside the CDR3, the full variable domain is KAGVTQTPRYLIKTRGQQVTLSCSPISGHRSVSWYQQTPGQGLQFLFEYFSETQRNKGNFPGRFSGRQFSNSRSEMNVSTLELGDSALYLCASSLILGQDETQYFGPGTRLLVL.

Worth noting for this clonotype: Because the CDR3 is missing its conserved closing phenylalanine or tryptophan, this is likely a read error. The chain recombines TRBV11-2 with TRBJ2-1, with D perhaps matching TRBD1 or TRBD2 (6 bases each). Germline V gene data show CDR1 as SGHAT and CDR2 as FQNNGV. The length of the CDR3 is 15 residues. CDR3 sequence (DNA): TGTGCCAGCGGCTTAAGGGGGACTTCCACCAATGAGCAGTTCCTC. This gives the protein CASGLRGTSTNEQFL.

Notes on this clonotype: The germline gene is not matched at one end of the junction; a read error may be the cause. The chain links TRBV6-5 to TRBJ2-1, with 7 bases matching TRBD2. This CDR3 has 16 residues. CDR1 MNHEY and CDR2 SVGAGI come from the germline V gene. The CDR3 reads CVSSFGLGSSYNEQFF. As DNA, the CDR3 is TGTGTCAGCAGTTTCGGACTAGGGAGCTCCTACAATGAGCAGTTCTTC.

For this clonotype: A junction boundary mismatches the germline segment, possibly from a read error. This chain links TRBV7-9 with TRBJ2-3, with TRBD2 identical over 9 bases. This CDR3 is built from 15 residues. Germline values: CDR1 SEHNR, CDR2 FQNEAQ (reference sequence). Written as DNA, the CDR3 is TGTGCCCGCAGCTTTTTAGCGGGAGCGGTAGATACGCAGTATTTT. Protein: CARSFLAGAVDTQYF.

This clonotype rates as medium-sized (0.01 to 0.1%). The V call is TRBV11-2, the J call TRBJ2-7, with TRBD2 matching over 9 bases. J was trimmed by 2 bases and V by 11 bases; bases with no gene match: 16. Per germline, CDR1 SGHAT and CDR2 FQNNGV. This CDR3 spans 16 amino acids. The CDR3 here is CAAAGASGKGAYEQYF. CDR3 DNA: TGTGCCGCAGCCGGGGCTAGCGGGAAAGGCGCCTACGAGCAGTACTTC.

With regard to this clonotype: A single base separates this from a much larger clone, so it may be a read error. The chain combines TRBV28 with TRBJ2-1; D unclear. The CDR3 is 13 amino acids. The V end was cut by 3 bases, the J end by 9 bases, with 12 bases between. Germline values: CDR1 MDHEN, CDR2 SYDVKM. CDR3 loop: CASSLGSLCEQFF. The CDR3 region has the DNA TGTGCCAGCAGTTTGGGGTCGTTGTGTGAGCAGTTCTTC. Drawing the rest from reference TRBV28 and TRBJ2-1, the complete variable domain is DVKVTQSSRYLVKRTGEKVFLECVQDMDHENMFWYRQDPGLGLRLIYFSYDVKMKEKGDIPEGYSVSREKKERFSLILESASTNQTSMYLCASSLGSLCEQFFGPGTRLTVL.

As regards this clonotype: An end of the junction does not agree with germline; a read error may underlie this. V gene TRBV12-3 or TRBV12-4 combines with J gene TRBJ2-2; TRBD2 matches at 7 bases. This CDR3 comprises 14 residues. DNA for the CDR3: TGTGTCAGCACGCGGCTAGCGGACACTGGGGAGCTGTTTTTT. Translation gives CVSTRLADTGELFF.

The table lists this clonotype with a count of one. The chain recombines TRBV29-1 with TRBJ2-1; possible D gene TRBD1, 5 bases. CDR3 length: 14 amino acids. Deletions cut 8 bases from V and 4 bases from J, with 18 bases between. Germline CDR1 is SQVTM and CDR2 is ANQGSEA. CDR3 in amino acids: CSLEGLTGYNEQFF. In nucleotides, the CDR3 is TGCAGCCTCGAAGGTTTAACAGGATACAATGAGCAGTTCTTC.

For this clonotype: One end of the junction does not line up with germline, which may come from a read error. The chain carries TRBV5-1 and TRBJ1-1; no reliable D call. This CDR3 region has 13 residues. The V gene's germline CDR1 is SGHRS and CDR2 YFSETQ. CDR3 coding DNA: TGCACCAGCAGGACCGTGGGTTACACTGAAGCTTTCTTT. Translating it yields CTSRTVGYTEAFF.

This clonotype has just a few counts. The chain couples TRBV11-2 to TRBJ1-2, with 8 bases aligning to TRBD1. Losses at the gene ends were 4 bases for V and 9 bases for J; bases not matched to a gene: 13. CDR1 and CDR2 (germline): SGHAT, FQNNGV. The CDR3 extends over 15 amino acids. CDR3 in amino acids: CASSYQTGAKYCYTF. The CDR3 region has the DNA TGTGCCAGCAGCTATCAGACAGGGGCAAAATATTGCTACACCTTC.

The chain couples TRBV5-1 to TRBJ1-1, with D tentatively TRBD1 (5 bases). CDR1 is SGHRS, CDR2 YFSETQ, per germline. The CDR3 extends over 14 amino acids. The V gene lost 3 bases and the J gene lost 0 bases, with 9 bases spanning the gap. CDR3 DNA sequence: TGCGCCAGCAGCTCGGGGCCCTTGAACACTGAAGCTTTCTTT. It codes for CASSSGPLNTEAFF.